The text below deals with one T cell receptor (beta chain). The antigen remains unidentified. Time point meaning: patch test 3, about 24 weeks after DPC sensitization. Treatment here: therapeutic diphenylcyclopropenone sensitization with weekly scalp DPC. MiXCR, applied by TCRdb to the RACE reads, yields one record per CDR3 protein. The sample includes 100,000 to 120,000 distinct CDR3 sequences, under 40% of them seen just once. These data come from a study of human T cells and chemical hapten exposure. Study information: Patch testing placed 0.01% DPC on the upper back, with readings at 6 days.

Study conclusions and caveats: DPC sensitization did not alter TCRs above 1 in 1000 frequency. Against controls, expanded TCRs gave rise to significantly more large CDR3 similarity clusters.

The sequence came from a man aged 40-49 years with alopecia areata. Some clones in this sample may be carry-over from other donors' samples. The sequencing used whole blood, collected in connection with sensitization to the hapten diphenylcyclopropenone (DPC).

CDR3 sequence reads: CAWKGAGSYNEQFF. The CDR3 bases are TGTGCCTGGAAGGGGGCAGGATCCTACAATGAGCAGTTCTTC. The V call is TRBV30, the J call TRBJ2-1, with 7 bases that match TRBD1. This CDR3 has 14 amino acids. Germline V lookup: CDR1 GTSNPN, CDR2 SVGIG (reference sequence). J gave up 1 base and V 4 bases, and 4 bases lay outside the gene matches.